This entry features one T cell receptor (beta chain) sequence. The sample comes from a study of control samples from healthy donors and cancer patients. Germline loops: CDR1 LNHDA, CDR2 SQIVND (reference sequence). The CDR3 spans 16 residues. V lost 1 base and J 1 base, leaving 13 bases between the germline ends. Only in-frame clones appear in the TCRdb table, and some are missing; sequencing was by immunoSEQ multiplex PCR. The data hold 160,000 or so clones, with about 94% observed a single time. The sequence was collected from a man in his sixties with colorectal cancer. The specimen was PBMCs. This chain links TRBV19 with TRBJ2-5, with D tentatively TRBD1 or TRBD2 (6 bases each). The CDR3 nucleotides are TGTGCCAGTAGTATAGTTGGGGGGCGAACCCAAGAGACCCAGTACTTC. This gives the protein CASSIVGGRTQETQYF.